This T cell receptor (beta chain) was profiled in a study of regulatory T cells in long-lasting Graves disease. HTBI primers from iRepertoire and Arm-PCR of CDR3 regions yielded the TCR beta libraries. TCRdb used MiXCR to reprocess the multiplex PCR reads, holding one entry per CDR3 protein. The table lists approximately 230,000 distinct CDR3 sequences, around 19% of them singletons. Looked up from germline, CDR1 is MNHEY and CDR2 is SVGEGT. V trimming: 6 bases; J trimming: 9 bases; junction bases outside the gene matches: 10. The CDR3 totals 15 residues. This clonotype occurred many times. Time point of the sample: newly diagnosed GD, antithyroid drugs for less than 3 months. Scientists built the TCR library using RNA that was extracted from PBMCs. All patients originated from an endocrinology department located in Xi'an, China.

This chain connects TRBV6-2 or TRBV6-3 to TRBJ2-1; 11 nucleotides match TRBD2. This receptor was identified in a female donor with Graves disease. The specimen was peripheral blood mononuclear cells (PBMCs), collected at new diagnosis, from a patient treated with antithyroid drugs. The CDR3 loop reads CASRQTSGNSVEQFF. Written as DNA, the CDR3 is TGTGCCAGCAGACAGACTAGCGGGAATTCGGTTGAGCAGTTCTTC.